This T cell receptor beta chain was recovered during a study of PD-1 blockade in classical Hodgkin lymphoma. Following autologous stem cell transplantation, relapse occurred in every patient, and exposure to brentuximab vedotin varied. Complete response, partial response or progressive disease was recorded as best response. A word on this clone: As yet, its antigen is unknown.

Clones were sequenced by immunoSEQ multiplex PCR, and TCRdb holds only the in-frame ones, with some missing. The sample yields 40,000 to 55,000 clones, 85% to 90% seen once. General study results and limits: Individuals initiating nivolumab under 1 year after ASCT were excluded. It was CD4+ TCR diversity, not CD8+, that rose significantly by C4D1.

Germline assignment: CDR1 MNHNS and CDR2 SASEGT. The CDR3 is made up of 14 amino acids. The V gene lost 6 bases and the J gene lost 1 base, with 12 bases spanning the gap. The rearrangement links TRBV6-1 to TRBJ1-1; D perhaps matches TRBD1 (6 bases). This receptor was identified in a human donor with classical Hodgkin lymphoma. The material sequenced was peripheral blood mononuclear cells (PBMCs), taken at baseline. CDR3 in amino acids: CASRGGNKNTEAFF. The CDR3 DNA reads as TGTGCCAGCAGAGGGGGTAATAAGAACACTGAAGCTTTCTTT.